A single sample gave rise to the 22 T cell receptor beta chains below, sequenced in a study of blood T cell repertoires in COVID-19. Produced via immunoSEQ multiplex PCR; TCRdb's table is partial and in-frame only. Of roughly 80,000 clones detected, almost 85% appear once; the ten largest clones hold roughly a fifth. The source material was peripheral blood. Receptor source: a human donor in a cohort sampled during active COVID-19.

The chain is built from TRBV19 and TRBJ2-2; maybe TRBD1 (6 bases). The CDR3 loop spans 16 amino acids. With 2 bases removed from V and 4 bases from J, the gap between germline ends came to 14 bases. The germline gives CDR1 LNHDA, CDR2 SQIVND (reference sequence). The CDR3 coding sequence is TGTGCCAGTAGTATACAGGGGCAACAGGGCACCGGGGAGCTGTTTTTT. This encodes CASSIQGQQGTGELFF.

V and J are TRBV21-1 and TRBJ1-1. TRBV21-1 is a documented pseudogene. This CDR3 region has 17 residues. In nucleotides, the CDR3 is TGTGCCAGCAGCAAAGAGAAGAGGGTAGAGGTGAACACTGAAGCTTTCTTT. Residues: CASSKEKRVEVNTEAFF.

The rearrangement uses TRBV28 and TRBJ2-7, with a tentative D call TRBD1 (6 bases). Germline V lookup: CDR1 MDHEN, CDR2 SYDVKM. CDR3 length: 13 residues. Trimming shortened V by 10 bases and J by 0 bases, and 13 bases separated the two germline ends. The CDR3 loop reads CATPGQSSYEQYF. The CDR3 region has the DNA TGTGCCACCCCGGGACAAAGCTCCTACGAGCAGTACTTC. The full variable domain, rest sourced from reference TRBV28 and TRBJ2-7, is DVKVTQSSRYLVKRTGEKVFLECVQDMDHENMFWYRQDPGLGLRLIYFSYDVKMKEKGDIPEGYSVSREKKERFSLILESASTNQTSMYLCATPGQSSYEQYFGPGTRLTVT.

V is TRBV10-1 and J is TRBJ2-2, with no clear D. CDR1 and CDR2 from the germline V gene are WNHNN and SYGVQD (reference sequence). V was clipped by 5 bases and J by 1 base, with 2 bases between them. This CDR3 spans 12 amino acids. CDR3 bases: TGCGCCAGCAGTCAGAACACCGGGGAGCTGTTTTTT. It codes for CASSQNTGELFF.

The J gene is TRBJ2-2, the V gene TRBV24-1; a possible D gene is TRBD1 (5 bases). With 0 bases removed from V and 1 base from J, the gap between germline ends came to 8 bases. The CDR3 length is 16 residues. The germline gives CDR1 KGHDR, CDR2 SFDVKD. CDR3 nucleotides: TGTGCCACCAGTGATTTGCGGACATTGAACACCGGGGAGCTGTTTTTT. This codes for CATSDLRTLNTGELFF.

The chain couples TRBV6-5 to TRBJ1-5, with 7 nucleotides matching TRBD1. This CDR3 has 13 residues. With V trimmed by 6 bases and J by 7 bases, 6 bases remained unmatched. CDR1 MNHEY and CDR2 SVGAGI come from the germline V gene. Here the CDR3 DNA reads TGTGCCAGCAGGGATGGGACAGTACAGCCCCAGCATTTT. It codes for CASRDGTVQPQHF.

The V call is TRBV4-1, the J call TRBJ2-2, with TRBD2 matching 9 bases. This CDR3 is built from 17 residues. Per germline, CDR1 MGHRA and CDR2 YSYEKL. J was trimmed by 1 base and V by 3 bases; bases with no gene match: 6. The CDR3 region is CASSHRVTSGNTGELFF. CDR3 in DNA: TGCGCCAGCAGCCATCGAGTGACTAGCGGGAACACCGGGGAGCTGTTTTTT.

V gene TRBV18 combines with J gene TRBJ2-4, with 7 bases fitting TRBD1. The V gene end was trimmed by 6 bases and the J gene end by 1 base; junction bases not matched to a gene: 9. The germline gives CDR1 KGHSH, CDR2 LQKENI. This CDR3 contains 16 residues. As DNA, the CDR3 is TGTGCCAGCTCTACCGGACAGGATTCGGCCAAAAACATTCAGTACTTC. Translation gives CASSTGQDSAKNIQYF.

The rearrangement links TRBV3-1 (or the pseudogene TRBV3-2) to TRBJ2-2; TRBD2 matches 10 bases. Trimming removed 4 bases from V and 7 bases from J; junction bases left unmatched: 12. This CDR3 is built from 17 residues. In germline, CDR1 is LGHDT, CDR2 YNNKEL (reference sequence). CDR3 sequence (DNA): TGTGCCAGCAGCCTAAGGGGACTAGCGACTGTGGGCGGGGAGCTGTTTTTT. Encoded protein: CASSLRGLATVGGELFF.

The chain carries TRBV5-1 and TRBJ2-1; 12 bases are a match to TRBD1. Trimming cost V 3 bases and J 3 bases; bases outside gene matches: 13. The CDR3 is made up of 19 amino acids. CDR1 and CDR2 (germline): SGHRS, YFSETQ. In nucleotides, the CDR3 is TGCGCCAGCAGCTCTGTAGGGACAGGGGGCGGCTCGAGCTACAATGAGCAGTTCTTC. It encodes CASSSVGTGGGSSYNEQFF.

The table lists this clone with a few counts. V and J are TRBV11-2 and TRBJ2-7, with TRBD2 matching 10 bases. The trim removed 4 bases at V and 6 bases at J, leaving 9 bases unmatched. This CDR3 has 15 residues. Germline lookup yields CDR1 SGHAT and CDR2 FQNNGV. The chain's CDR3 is CASSWIAGGMGEQYF. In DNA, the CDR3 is TGTGCCAGCAGCTGGATAGCGGGGGGAATGGGCGAGCAGTACTTC.

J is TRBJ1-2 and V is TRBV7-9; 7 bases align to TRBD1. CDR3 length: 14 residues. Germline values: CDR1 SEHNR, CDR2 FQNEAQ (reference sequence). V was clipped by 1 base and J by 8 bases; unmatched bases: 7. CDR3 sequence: CASSLVVAGGGYTF. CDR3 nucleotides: TGTGCCAGCAGCTTAGTAGTCGCAGGGGGAGGCTACACCTTC.

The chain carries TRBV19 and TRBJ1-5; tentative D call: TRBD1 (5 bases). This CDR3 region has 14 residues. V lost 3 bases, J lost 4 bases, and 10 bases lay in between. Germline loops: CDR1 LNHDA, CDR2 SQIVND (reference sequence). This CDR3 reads CASSISGGNQPQHF. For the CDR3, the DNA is TGTGCCAGTAGTATTTCTGGGGGGAATCAGCCCCAGCATTTT.

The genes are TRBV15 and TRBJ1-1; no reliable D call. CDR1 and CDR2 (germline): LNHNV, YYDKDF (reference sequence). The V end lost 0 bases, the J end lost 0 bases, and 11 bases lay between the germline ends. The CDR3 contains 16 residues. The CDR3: CATSRDQRHMNTEAFF. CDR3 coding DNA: TGTGCCACCAGCAGAGATCAAAGACATATGAACACTGAAGCTTTCTTT.

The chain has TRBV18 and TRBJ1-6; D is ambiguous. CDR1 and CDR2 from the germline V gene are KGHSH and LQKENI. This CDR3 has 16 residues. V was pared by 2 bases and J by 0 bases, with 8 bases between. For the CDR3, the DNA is TGTGCCAGCTCACCATTGGGCAGCTCCTATAATTCACCCCTCCACTTT. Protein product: CASSPLGSSYNSPLHF.

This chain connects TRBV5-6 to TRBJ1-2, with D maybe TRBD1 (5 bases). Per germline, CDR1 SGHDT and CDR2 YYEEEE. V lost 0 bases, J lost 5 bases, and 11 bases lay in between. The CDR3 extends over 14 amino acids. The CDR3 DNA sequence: TGTGCCAGCAGCTTGGTGGGAAGGGGATATGGCTACACCTTC. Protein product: CASSLVGRGYGYTF.

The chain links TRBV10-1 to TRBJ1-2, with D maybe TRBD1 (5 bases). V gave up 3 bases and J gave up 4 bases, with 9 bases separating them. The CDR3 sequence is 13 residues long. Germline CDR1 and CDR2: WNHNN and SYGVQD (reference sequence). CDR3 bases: TGCGCCAGCAGTGACCAGGGCCCCTATGGCTACACCTTC. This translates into CASSDQGPYGYTF.

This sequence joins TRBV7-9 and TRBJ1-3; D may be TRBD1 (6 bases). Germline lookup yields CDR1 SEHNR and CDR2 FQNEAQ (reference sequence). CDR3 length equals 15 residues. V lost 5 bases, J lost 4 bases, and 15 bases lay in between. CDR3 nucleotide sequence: TGTGCCAGCAGCCCACCTACAGGGTTAGGAAACACCATATATTTT. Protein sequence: CASSPPTGLGNTIYF.

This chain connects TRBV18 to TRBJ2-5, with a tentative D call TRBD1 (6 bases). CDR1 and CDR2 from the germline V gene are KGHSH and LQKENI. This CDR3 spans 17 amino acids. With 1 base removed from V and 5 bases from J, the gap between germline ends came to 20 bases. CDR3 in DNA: TGTGCCAGCTCACCACGCTACAGGGTTCGGGCGAGGGAGACCCAGTACTTC. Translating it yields CASSPRYRVRARETQYF.

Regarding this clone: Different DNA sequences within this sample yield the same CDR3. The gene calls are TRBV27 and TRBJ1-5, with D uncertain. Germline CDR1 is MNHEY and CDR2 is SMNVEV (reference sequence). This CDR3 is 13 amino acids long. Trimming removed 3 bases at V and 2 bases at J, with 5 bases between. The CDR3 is CASSLLGNQPQHF. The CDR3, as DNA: TGTGCCAGCAGTTTGCTAGGCAATCAGCCCCAGCATTTT.

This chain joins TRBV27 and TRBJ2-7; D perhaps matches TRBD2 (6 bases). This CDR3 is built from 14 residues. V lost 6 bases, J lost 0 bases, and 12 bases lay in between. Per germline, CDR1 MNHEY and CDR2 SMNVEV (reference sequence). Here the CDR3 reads CASRDFGSSYEQYF. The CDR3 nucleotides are TGTGCCAGCAGGGACTTCGGGAGCTCCTACGAGCAGTACTTC.

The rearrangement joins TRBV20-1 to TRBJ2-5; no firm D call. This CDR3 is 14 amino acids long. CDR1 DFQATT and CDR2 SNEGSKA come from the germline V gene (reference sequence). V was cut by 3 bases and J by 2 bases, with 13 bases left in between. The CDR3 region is CSASRSPTQETQYF. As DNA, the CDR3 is TGCAGTGCTAGTAGGTCCCCGACTCAAGAGACCCAGTACTTC.